This T cell receptor (beta chain) was recovered during a study of cytomegalovirus exposure and HLA in healthy donors. Study-level findings and limits: Further analysis, carried out later, found HLA-associated TCR beta chains more clonally expanded than equally common other chains. As immune exposure information, only CMV serostatus was available.

Use of 60 Vbeta and 13 Jbeta primers characterized the PCR. Measured with immunoSEQ multiplex PCR; TCRdb has only the in-frame clones, and not every one. The sample shows about 150,000 clones, more than 65% of them seen only once. This CDR3 region has 14 residues. V was clipped by 5 bases and J by 7 bases, with 14 bases between them. Germline V gene sequence: CDR1 SGHVS, CDR2 FQNEAQ. With regard to this clone: Its antigen remains unidentified.

The chain links TRBV7-8 to TRBJ1-4; the D is unclear. The sequencing input was PBMCs. This receptor was taken from a man aged 50 or older in good health and CMV-seropositive. CDR3: CASSPREGGEKLFF. The CDR3 bases are TGTGCCAGCAGCCCCCGGGAGGGAGGTGAAAAACTGTTTTTT.